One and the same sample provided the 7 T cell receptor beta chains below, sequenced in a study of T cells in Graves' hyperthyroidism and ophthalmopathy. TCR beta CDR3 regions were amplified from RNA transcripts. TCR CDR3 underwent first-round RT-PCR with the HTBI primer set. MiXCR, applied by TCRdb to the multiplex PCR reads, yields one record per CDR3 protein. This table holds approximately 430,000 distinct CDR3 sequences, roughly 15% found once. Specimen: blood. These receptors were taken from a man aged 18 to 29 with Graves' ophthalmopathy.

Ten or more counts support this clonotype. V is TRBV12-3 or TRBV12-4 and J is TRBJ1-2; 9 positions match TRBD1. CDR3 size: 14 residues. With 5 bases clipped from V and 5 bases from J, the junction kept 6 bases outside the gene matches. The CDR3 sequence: CASSRGTGIYGYTF. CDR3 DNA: TGTGCCAGCAGTAGAGGGACAGGGATATATGGCTACACCTTC.

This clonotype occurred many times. Written as DNA, the CDR3 is TGCGCCAGCGAGCTTGATCCGGGAGTCAACACCGGGGAGCTGTTTTTT. Amino acid sequence: CASELDPGVNTGELFF. The genes are TRBV5-1 and TRBJ2-2; D is possibly TRBD2 (6 bases). The V end was cut by 7 bases, the J end by 2 bases, with 18 bases between. This CDR3 has 16 residues. Germline V CDR1 and CDR2: SGHRS, YFSETQ.

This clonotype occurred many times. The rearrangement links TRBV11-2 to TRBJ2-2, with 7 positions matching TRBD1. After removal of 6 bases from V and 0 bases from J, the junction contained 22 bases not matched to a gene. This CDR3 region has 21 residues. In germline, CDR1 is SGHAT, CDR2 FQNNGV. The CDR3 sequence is CASRSLQVGDRGSANTGELFF. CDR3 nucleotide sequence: TGTGCCAGCAGATCCCTCCAGGTGGGGGACAGAGGATCAGCGAACACCGGGGAGCTGTTTTTT.

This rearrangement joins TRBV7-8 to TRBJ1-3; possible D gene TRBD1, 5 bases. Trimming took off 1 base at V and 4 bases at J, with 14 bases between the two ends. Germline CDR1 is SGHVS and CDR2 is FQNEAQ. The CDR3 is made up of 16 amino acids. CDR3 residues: CASSLGQPAGGNTIYF. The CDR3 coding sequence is TGTGCCAGCAGCTTAGGACAGCCTGCGGGAGGAAACACCATATATTTT.

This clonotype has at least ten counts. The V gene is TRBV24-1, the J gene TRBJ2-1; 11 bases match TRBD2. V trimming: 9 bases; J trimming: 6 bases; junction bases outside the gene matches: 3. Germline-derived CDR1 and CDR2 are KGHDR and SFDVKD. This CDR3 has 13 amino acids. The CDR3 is CATGTSGPNEQFF. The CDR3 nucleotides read TGTGCCACCGGGACTAGCGGCCCCAATGAGCAGTTCTTC.

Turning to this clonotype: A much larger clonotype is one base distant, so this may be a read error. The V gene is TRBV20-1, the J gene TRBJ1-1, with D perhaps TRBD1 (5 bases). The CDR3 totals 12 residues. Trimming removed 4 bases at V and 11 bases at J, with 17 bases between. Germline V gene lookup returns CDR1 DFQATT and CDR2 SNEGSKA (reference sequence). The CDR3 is CSATPQGRDAFF. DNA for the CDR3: TGCAGTGCTACCCCCCAGGGCCGTGACGCTTTCTTT.

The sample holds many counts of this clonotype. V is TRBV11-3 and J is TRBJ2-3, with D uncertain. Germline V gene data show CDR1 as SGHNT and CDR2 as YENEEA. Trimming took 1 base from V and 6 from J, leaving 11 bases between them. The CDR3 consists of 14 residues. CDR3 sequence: CASSLGRSTDTQYF. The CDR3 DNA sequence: TGTGCCAGCAGCTTAGGTCGGTCTACCGATACGCAGTATTTT.